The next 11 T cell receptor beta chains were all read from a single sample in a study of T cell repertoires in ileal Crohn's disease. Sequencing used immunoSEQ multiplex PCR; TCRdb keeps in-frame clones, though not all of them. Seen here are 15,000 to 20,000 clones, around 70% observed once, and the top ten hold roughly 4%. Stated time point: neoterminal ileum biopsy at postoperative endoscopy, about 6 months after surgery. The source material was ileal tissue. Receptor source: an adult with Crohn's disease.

The CDR3 sequence is CASSPDRGSEQYF. The CDR3 coding sequence is TGTGCCAGCAGCCCGGACAGGGGAAGCGAGCAGTACTTC. V gene TRBV5-6 combines with J gene TRBJ2-7; 9 positions match TRBD1. This CDR3 has 13 amino acids. V shed 4 bases and J 6 bases; nucleotides not matched to a gene: 5. Germline V gene data show CDR1 as SGHDT and CDR2 as YYEEEE. Full variable domain (remainder filled in from reference TRBV5-6 and TRBJ2-7): DAGVTQSPTHLIKTRGQQVTLRCSPKSGHDTVSWYQQALGQGPQFIFQYYEEEERQRGNFPDRFSGHQFPNYSSELNVNALLLGDSALYLCASSPDRGSEQYFGPGTRLTVT.

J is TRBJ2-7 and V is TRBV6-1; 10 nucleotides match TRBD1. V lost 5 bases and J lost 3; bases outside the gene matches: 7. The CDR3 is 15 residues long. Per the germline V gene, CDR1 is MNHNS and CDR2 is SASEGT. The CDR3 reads CASSSLWTGGYEQYF. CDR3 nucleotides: TGTGCCAGCAGTAGTCTTTGGACAGGGGGCTACGAGCAGTACTTC.

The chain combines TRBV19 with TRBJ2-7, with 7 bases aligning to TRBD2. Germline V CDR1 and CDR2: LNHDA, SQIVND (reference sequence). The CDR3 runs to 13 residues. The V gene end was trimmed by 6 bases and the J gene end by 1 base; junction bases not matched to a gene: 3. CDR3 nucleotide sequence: TGTGCCAGTAGCGAAGCGGGGTCCTACGAGCAGTACTTC. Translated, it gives CASSEAGSYEQYF.

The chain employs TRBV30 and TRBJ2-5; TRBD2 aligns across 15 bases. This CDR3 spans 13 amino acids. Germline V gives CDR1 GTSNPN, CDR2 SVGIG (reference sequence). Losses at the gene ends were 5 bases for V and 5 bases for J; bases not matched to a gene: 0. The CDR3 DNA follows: TGTGCCTGGGGACTAGCGGGGGGGGAGACCCAGTACTTC. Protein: CAWGLAGGETQYF.

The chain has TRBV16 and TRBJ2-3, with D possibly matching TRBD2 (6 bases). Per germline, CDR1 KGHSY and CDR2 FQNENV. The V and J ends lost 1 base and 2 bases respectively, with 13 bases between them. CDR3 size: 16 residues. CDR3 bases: TGTGCCAGCAGCCAATTCGCACTAGCAATCACAGATACGCAGTATTTT. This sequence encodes CASSQFALAITDTQYF. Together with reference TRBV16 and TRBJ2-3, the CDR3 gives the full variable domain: GEEVAQTPKHLVRGEGQKAKLYCAPIKGHSYVFWYQQVLKNEFKFLISFQNENVFDETGMPKERFSAKCLPNSPCSLEIQATKLEDSAVYFCASSQFALAITDTQYFGPGTRLTVL.

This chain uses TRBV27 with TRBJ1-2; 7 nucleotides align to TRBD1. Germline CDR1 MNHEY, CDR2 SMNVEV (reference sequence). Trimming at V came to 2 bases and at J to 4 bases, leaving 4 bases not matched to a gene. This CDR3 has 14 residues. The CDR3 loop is CASSLRDSSYGYTF. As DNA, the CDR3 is TGTGCCAGCAGTTTAAGGGACAGCTCCTATGGCTACACCTTC.

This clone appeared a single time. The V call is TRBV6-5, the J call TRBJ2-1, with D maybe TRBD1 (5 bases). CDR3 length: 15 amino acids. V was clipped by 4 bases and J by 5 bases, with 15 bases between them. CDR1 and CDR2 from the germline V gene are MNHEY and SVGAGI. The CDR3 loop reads CASSLQPGADNEQFF. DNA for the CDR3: TGTGCCAGCAGTTTACAACCTGGGGCGGACAATGAGCAGTTCTTC.

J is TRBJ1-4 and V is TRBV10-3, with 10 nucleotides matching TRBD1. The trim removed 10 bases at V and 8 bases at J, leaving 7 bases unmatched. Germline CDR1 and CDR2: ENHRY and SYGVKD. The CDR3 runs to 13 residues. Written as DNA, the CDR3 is TGTGCCACCAGATTGGACAGGGGGGAAAAACTGTTTTTT. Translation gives CATRLDRGEKLFF.

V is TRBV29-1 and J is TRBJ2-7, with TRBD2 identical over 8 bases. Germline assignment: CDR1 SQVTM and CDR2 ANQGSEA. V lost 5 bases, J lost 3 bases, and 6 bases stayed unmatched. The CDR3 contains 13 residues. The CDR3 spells CSVQPGGGYEQYF. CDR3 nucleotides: TGCAGCGTTCAGCCGGGGGGGGGCTACGAGCAGTACTTC.

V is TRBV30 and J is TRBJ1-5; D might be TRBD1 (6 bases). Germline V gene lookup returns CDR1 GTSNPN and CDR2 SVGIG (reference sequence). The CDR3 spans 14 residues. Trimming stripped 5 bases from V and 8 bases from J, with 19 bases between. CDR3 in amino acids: CAWGTTGTGEPQHF. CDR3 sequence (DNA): TGTGCCTGGGGAACTACAGGGACCGGGGAGCCCCAGCATTTT.

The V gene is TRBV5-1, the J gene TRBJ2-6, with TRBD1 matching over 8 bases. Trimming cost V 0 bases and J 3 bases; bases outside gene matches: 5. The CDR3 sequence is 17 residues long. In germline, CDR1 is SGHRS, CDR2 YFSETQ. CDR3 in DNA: TGCGCCAGCAGCTTGGTGTCAGGGGGCGTTGGGGCCAACGTCCTGACTTTC. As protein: CASSLVSGGVGANVLTF. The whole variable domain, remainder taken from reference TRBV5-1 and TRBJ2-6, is KAGVTQTPRYLIKTRGQQVTLSCSPISGHRSVSWYQQTPGQGLQFLFEYFSETQRNKGNFPGRFSGRQFSNSRSEMNVSTLELGDSALYLCASSLVSGGVGANVLTFGAGSRLTVL.